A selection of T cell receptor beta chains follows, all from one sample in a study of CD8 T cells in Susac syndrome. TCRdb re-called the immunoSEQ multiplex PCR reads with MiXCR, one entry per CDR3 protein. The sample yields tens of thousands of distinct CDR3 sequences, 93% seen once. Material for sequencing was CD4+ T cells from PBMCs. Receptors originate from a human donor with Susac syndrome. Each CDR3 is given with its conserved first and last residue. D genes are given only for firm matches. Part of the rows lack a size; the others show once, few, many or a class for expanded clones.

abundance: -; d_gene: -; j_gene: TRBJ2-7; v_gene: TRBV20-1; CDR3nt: TGCAGTGCTAGAAGGGGGGCGAGGAACGAGCAGTACTTC; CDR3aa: CSARRGARNEQYF
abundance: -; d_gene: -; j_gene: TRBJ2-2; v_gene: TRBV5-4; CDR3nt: TGTGCCAGCGGTTACACGGGGGGGGAGCTGTTTTTT; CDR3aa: CASGYTGGELFF
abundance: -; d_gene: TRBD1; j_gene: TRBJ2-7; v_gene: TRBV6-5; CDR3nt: TGTGCCAGCAGTTACGCGTCGACAGGGACCTACGAGCAGTACTTC; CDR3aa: CASSYASTGTYEQYF
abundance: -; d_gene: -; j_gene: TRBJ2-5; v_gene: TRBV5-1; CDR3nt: TGCGCCAGCAGCTTGTTGGATGAGACCCAGTACTTC; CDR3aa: CASSLLDETQYF
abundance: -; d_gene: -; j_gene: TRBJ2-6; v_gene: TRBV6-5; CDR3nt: TGTGCCAGCAGCGAACCGGGATCTGGGGCCAACGTCCTGACTTTC; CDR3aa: CASSEPGSGANVLTF
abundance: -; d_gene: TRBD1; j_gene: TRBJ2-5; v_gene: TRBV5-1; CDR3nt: TGCGCCAGCAGCTTGGGACAGGGCCCTAGGCAAGAGACCCAGTACTTC; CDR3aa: CASSLGQGPRQETQYF
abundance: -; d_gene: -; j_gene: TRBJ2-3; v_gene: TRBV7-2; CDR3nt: TGTGCCAGCATCCCCCAGCAGACAGATCCAGATACGCAGTATTTT; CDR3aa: CASIPQQTDPDTQYF
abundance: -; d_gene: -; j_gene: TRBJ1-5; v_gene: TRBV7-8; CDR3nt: TGTGCCAGCAGCTTAGAAGGGACCAATCAGCCCCAGCATTTT; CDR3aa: CASSLEGTNQPQHF
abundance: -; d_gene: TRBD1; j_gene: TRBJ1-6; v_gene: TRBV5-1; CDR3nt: TGCGCCAGCAGTTCGGGACAGGGGGCTAATTCACCCCTCCACTTT; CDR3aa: CASSSGQGANSPLHF
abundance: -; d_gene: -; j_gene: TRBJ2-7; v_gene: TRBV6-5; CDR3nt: TGTGCCAGCAGGCATCCCGTCACCGGCGAGCAGTACTTC; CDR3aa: CASRHPVTGEQYF
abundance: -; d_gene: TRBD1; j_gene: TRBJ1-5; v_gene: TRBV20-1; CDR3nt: TGCAGTGCTAGCCGTGGGACAGGGGATCAGCCCCAGCATTTT; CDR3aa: CSASRGTGDQPQHF
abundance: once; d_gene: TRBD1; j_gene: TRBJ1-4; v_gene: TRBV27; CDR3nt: TGTGCCAGCAGTTTAGGCGACAGGGGTTTCGAAAAACTGTTTTTT; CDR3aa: CASSLGDRGFEKLFF
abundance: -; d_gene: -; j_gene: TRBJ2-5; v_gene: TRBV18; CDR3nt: TGTGCCAGCTCACCAGTCCAAGAGACCCAGTACTTC; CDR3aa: CASSPVQETQYF
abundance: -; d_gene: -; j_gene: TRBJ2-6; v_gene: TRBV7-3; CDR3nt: TGTGCCAGCAGCTCCGCGTTTGGGGCGCAAGGACTCTCTGGGGCCAACGTCCTGACTTTC; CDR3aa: CASSSAFGAQGLSGANVLTF
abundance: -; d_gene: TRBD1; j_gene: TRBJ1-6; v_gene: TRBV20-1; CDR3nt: TGCAGTGCTAGGGGACAGAGCTCCTATAATTCACCCCTCCACTTT; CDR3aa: CSARGQSSYNSPLHF
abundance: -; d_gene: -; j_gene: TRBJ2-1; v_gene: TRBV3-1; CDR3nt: TGTGCCAGCAGCCAAGTCGGGGGAGATGAGCAGTTCTTC; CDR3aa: CASSQVGGDEQFF
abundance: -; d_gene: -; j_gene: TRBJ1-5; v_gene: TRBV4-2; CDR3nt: TGTGCCAGCAGCCAAGATGGACAAGGGGGGCAGCATTTT; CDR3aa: CASSQDGQGGQHF
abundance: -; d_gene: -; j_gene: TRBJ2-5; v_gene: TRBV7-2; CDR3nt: TGTGCCAGCAGCTTACGTTCGATCGAGACCCAGTACTTC; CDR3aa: CASSLRSIETQYF
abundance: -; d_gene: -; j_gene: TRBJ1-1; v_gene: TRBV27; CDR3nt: TGTGCCAGCAGTTCTGATCTGGACAGTCTTAACACTGAAGCTTTCTTT; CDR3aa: CASSSDLDSLNTEAFF
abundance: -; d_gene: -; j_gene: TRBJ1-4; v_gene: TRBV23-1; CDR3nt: TGCGCCAGCAGTCAGGTGGGCAGGGATGAAAAACTGTTTTTT; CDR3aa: CASSQVGRDEKLFF
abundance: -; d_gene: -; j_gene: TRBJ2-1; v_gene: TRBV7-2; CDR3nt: TGTGCCAGCAGCGTATCAAGGGGTTCTGAGCAGTTCTTC; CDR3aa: CASSVSRGSEQFF
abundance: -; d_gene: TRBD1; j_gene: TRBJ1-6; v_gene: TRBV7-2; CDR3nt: TGTGCCAGCAGCCCAACCTGGGACAGACGGAGCTCCTATAATTCACCCCTCCACTTT; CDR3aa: CASSPTWDRRSSYNSPLHF
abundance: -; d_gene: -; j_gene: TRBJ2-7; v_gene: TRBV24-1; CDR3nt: TGTGCCACCAGTGACCCTAAAAACGGAATTTACGAGCAGTACTTC; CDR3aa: CATSDPKNGIYEQYF
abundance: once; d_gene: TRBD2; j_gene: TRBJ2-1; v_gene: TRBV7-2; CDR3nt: TGTGCCAGCAGCCCTCTAGCGGGGGGGCGTCTGGGCAATGAGCAGTTCTTC; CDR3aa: CASSPLAGGRLGNEQFF
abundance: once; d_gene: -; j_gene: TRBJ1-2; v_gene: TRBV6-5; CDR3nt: TGTGCCAGCAGTTACGGGCGTATAGCGTCCTATGGCTACACCTTC; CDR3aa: CASSYGRIASYGYTF
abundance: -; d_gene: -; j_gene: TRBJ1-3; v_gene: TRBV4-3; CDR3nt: TGCGCCAGCAGCCAAAAGACAGGCTATAGAAACACCATATATTTT; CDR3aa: CASSQKTGYRNTIYF
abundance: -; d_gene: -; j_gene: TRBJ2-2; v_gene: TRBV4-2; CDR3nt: TGTGCCAGCAGCCAAGCTACGGGGTACACCGGGGAGCTGTTTTTT; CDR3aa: CASSQATGYTGELFF
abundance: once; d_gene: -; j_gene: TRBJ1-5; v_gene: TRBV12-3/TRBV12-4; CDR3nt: TGTGCCAGCAGTTTTTCCAGGGGGCCCCAGCATTTT; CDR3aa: CASSFSRGPQHF
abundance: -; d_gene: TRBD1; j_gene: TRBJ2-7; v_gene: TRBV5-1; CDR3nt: TGCGCCAGCAGCTTGACTACCGGGACAGGGGTCTACGAGCAGTACTTC; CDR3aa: CASSLTTGTGVYEQYF
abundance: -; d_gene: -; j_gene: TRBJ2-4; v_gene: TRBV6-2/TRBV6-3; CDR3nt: TGTGCCAGCAGTTACGACTACATTCAGTACTTC; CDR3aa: CASSYDYIQYF
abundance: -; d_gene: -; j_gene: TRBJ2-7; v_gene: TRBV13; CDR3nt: TGTGCCAGCAGCTCGCCCCCAGGGTACGAGCAGTACTTC; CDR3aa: CASSSPPGYEQYF
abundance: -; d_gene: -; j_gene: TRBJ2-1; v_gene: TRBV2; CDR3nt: TGTGCCAGCGGGGAGGAGGGGAAGCAGTTCTTC; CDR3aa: CASGEEGKQFF
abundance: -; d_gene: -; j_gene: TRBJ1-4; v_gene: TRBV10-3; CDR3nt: TGTGCCATCAGCAAACAGGGCGATGGTGAAAAACTGTTTTTT; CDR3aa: CAISKQGDGEKLFF
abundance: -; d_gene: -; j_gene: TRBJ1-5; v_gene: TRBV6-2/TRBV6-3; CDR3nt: TGTGCCAGCACCTTCACGACCAGGGGACGCAATCAGCCCCAGCATTTT; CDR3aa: CASTFTTRGRNQPQHF
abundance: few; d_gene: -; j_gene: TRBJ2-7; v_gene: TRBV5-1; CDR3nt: TGCGCCAGCAGCTTGGAAGGGGCGGCGAGAACTTACGAGCAGTACTTC; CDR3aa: CASSLEGAARTYEQYF
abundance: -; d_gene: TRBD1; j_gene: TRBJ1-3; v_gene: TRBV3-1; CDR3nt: TGTGCCAGCAGCCAAGGGGGACAGGCTGGAAACACCATATATTTT; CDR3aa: CASSQGGQAGNTIYF